Shown below are 31 T cell receptor beta chains from a single sample sequenced in a study of immune evolution from preneoplasia to lung adenocarcinoma. Sequencing was performed with immunoSEQ multiplex PCR; in TCRdb, only in-frame clones are kept and a portion is missing. The repertoire includes 6,500 to 10,000 clones, about 80% of them detected once, and 2% to 2.5% sits in the top ten. Material: FFPE invasive lung adenocarcinoma tissue. These receptors came from a person aged 50-70 years with lung adenocarcinoma.

V usage is TRBV29-1 and J usage is TRBJ1-1, with D perhaps TRBD1 (5 bases). Per the germline V gene, CDR1 is SQVTM and CDR2 is ANQGSEA. This CDR3 spans 13 amino acids. V dropped 5 bases and J dropped 1 base, with 11 bases sitting between them. CDR3 DNA sequence: TGCAGCGTTAAAATCGGGGCGAACACTGAAGCTTTCTTT. Translating gives CSVKIGANTEAFF.

V is TRBV28 and J is TRBJ2-3; no reliable D call. The CDR3 has 14 amino acids. V was trimmed by 5 bases and J by 6 bases, leaving 15 bases between them. The V gene's germline CDR1 is MDHEN and CDR2 SYDVKM. CDR3 DNA sequence: TGTGCCAGCAGTACCACCGACGGTTCGGATACGCAGTATTTT. It yields the protein CASSTTDGSDTQYF.

This clone was counted a few times. The rearrangement joins TRBV14 to TRBJ1-3, with a tentative D call TRBD1 (6 bases). This CDR3 is built from 16 residues. CDR1 is SGHDN and CDR2 is FVKESK in the germline V gene. Trimming took 3 bases from V and 4 from J, leaving 16 bases between them. This chain's CDR3 is CASSHLVGGDGNTIYF. The CDR3 nucleotides read TGTGCCAGCAGCCACCTGGTAGGGGGGGACGGAAACACCATATATTTT.

The chain combines TRBV11-3 with TRBJ2-5; 10 nucleotides align to TRBD1. The germline gives CDR1 SGHNT, CDR2 YENEEA. Losses at the gene ends were 5 bases for V and 5 bases for J; bases not matched to a gene: 8. This CDR3 spans 15 amino acids. For the CDR3, the DNA is TGTGCCAGCAGCCTGCGACAGGGGGCGAGTGAGACCCAGTACTTC. Amino acid sequence: CASSLRQGASETQYF.

The J gene is TRBJ2-7, the V gene TRBV6-5, with 9 bases aligning to TRBD2. V was pared by 7 bases and J by 6 bases, with 13 bases of the junction left unmatched. The CDR3 length is 15 residues. Germline CDR1 and CDR2: MNHEY and SVGAGI. CDR3: CASNSGSGRVGEQYF. CDR3 coding DNA: TGTGCCAGCAATTCCGGTAGCGGGAGAGTGGGCGAGCAGTACTTC.

The V and J genes are TRBV27 and TRBJ2-7; D perhaps matches TRBD1 (6 bases). The CDR3 has 13 amino acids. The germline V and J ends were trimmed by 2 bases and 3 bases, with 8 bases remaining between them. Germline values: CDR1 MNHEY, CDR2 SMNVEV (reference sequence). CDR3 bases: TGTGCCAGCAGTTTACAGGGGCGCTACGAGCAGTACTTC. Translation gives CASSLQGRYEQYF.

V usage is TRBV6-6 and J usage is TRBJ1-2, with 7 positions matching TRBD1. From germline, CDR1 is MNHNY and CDR2 SVGAGI (reference sequence). Unmatched junction bases numbered 6, after V lost 2 bases and J lost 9 bases. This CDR3 contains 13 residues. The CDR3 nucleotides are TGTGCCAGCAGTTACCCGGACAGGACGAGCTACACCTTC. Its translation: CASSYPDRTSYTF.

V is TRBV30 and J is TRBJ2-7, with D possibly being TRBD2 (5 bases). There are 14 residues in the CDR3. Germline lookup yields CDR1 GTSNPN and CDR2 SVGIG (reference sequence). The V end was cut by 3 bases, the J end by 2 bases, with 14 bases between. The CDR3 sequence is CAWSGITPAYEQYF. The CDR3 DNA sequence: TGTGCCTGGAGCGGGATTACCCCGGCCTACGAGCAGTACTTC.

In DNA, the CDR3 is TGTGCCAGCTCACCACGGGGACTAGCGATTCAGGAGACCCAGTACTTC. This encodes CASSPRGLAIQETQYF. V gene TRBV18 combines with J gene TRBJ2-5, with 10 positions matching TRBD2. Per germline, CDR1 KGHSH and CDR2 LQKENI. Unmatched junction bases numbered 7, after V lost 1 base and J lost 5 bases. The CDR3 extends over 16 amino acids.

The chain links TRBV15 to TRBJ2-3; TRBD1 matches at 7 bases. Trimming took 4 bases from V and 5 from J; bases not matched to a gene: 6. This CDR3 has 14 amino acids. Looked up from germline, CDR1 is LNHNV and CDR2 is YYDKDF (reference sequence). The CDR3 nucleotides are TGTGCCACCAGCAAAGAAAACAGGGGAGATACGCAGTATTTT. Protein product: CATSKENRGDTQYF.

J is TRBJ2-6 and V is TRBV5-1, with no clear D. This CDR3 is 15 amino acids long. The germline V gene encodes CDR1 SGHRS and CDR2 YFSETQ. Trimming pared 4 bases from V and 2 bases from J, leaving 10 bases between. In DNA form, the CDR3 reads TGCGCCAGCAGCCCTTGGACCCCTGGGGCCAACGTCCTGACTTTC. Protein sequence: CASSPWTPGANVLTF.

This rearrangement joins TRBV7-2 to TRBJ2-3, with D perhaps matching TRBD2 (5 bases). Germline CDR1 SGHTA, CDR2 FQGNSA. Trimming removed 4 bases at V and 1 base at J, with 9 bases between. This CDR3 has 14 residues. CDR3: CASSYTRGTDTQYF. The DNA for the CDR3 is TGTGCCAGCAGCTATACTAGAGGCACAGATACGCAGTATTTT.

The chain employs TRBV5-4 and TRBJ2-5; 12 bases are shared with TRBD1. The length of the CDR3 is 15 residues. V lost 4 bases and J lost 11; bases outside the gene matches: 12. CDR1 and CDR2 (germline): SGHNT, YYREEE (reference sequence). CDR3 nucleotides: TGTGCCAGCAGCCGACCGGGACAGGGGGCGCGGGAGCAGTACTTC. Protein sequence: CASSRPGQGAREQYF.

The gene calls are TRBV27 and TRBJ2-1; tentatively, D is TRBD1 (5 bases). V was cut by 5 bases and J by 6 bases, with 5 bases left in between. The CDR3 extends over 11 amino acids. Germline CDR1 reads MNHEY; CDR2 reads SMNVEV (reference sequence). The DNA for the CDR3 is TGTGCCAGCAGTCAGGGCAATGAGCAGTTCTTC. Residues: CASSQGNEQFF.

This clone was seen a handful of times. V usage is TRBV6-1 and J usage is TRBJ1-5, with unresolved D. In germline, CDR1 is MNHNS, CDR2 SASEGT. Trimming cost V 7 bases and J 0 bases, with 4 bases left between them. The CDR3 runs 12 residues. The DNA for the CDR3 is TGTGCCAGCACAGGTAGCAATCAGCCCCAGCATTTT. Its protein is CASTGSNQPQHF.

Points on this clone: Other DNA sequences in this specimen translate into the identical CDR3. The chain employs TRBV19 and TRBJ2-7; D assignment may be TRBD1 or TRBD2 (5 bases each). The CDR3 covers 14 residues. V was cut by 10 bases and J by 3 bases, with 19 bases left in between. Germline V lookup: CDR1 LNHDA, CDR2 SQIVND (reference sequence). The CDR3 spells CATKVAYGGYEQYF. CDR3 sequence (DNA): TGTGCCACCAAGGTGGCGTATGGGGGCTACGAGCAGTACTTC.

The rearrangement joins TRBV5-1 to TRBJ2-7; D possibly corresponds to TRBD2 (6 bases). Germline lookup yields CDR1 SGHRS and CDR2 YFSETQ. The CDR3 runs 15 residues. Trimming took off 4 bases at V and 1 base at J, with 15 bases between the two ends. The CDR3 loop is CASSVDPGSSYEQYF. CDR3 nucleotides: TGCGCCAGCAGCGTGGACCCCGGGAGTTCCTACGAGCAGTACTTC.

CDR3 loop: CASSLVVTDNEQFF. The CDR3 DNA reads TGTGCCAGCAGCTTGGTGGTGACAGACAATGAGCAGTTCTTC. The chain has TRBV5-4 and TRBJ2-1; a weak D match, TRBD1 (5 bases). The V and J ends lost 0 bases and 5 bases respectively, with 9 bases between them. Germline lookup yields CDR1 SGHNT and CDR2 YYREEE (reference sequence). This CDR3 region has 14 residues.

The V and J genes are TRBV7-9 and TRBJ2-7, with 7 positions matching TRBD2. The germline V gene encodes CDR1 SEHNR and CDR2 FQNEAQ (reference sequence). This CDR3 has 15 residues. Trimming removed 2 bases from V and 6 bases from J; junction bases left unmatched: 10. CDR3 nucleotide sequence: TGTGCCAGCAGCTTATCGTCTAGCGGAACACTCGAGCAGTACTTC. It translates to CASSLSSSGTLEQYF.

V gene TRBV25-1 combines with J gene TRBJ2-1; D is unclear. Trimming took off 3 bases at V and 5 bases at J, with 5 bases between the two ends. The CDR3 has 12 amino acids. CDR1 and CDR2 (germline): MGHDK, SYGVNS. The CDR3 protein is CASSELHNEQFF. DNA for the CDR3: TGTGCCAGCAGTGAGCTCCACAATGAGCAGTTCTTC.

This chain connects TRBV19 to TRBJ2-1, with 7 bases matching TRBD1. The CDR3 has 15 amino acids. Germline V gene sequence: CDR1 LNHDA, CDR2 SQIVND (reference sequence). Losses at the gene ends were 6 bases for V and 3 bases for J; bases not matched to a gene: 8. The CDR3 loop reads CASRRGAGGYNEQFF. CDR3 nucleotide sequence: TGTGCCAGTAGACGCGGTGCAGGGGGCTACAATGAGCAGTTCTTC.

This chain links TRBV4-1 with TRBJ1-4; unclear D gene. This CDR3 region has 14 residues. V was clipped by 3 bases and J by 10 bases, with 15 bases between them. Germline loops: CDR1 MGHRA, CDR2 YSYEKL. The CDR3 DNA follows: TGCGCCAGCAGCCATGAATCCCAGCTACGAAAACTGTTTTTT. Translating it yields CASSHESQLRKLFF.

The V gene is TRBV4-1, the J gene TRBJ2-5; no definite D call. Trimming left V 0 bases short and J 4 bases short, with 15 bases between. CDR3 length equals 16 residues. The germline V gene has CDR1 MGHRA and CDR2 YSYEKL. CDR3 sequence reads: CASSQEWLEPRETQYF. CDR3 coding DNA: TGCGCCAGCAGCCAAGAGTGGTTAGAACCCAGAGAGACCCAGTACTTC.

The chain employs TRBV5-4 and TRBJ2-3; TRBD2 matches at 13 bases. The CDR3 totals 18 residues. Trimming cost V 0 bases and J 7 bases; bases outside gene matches: 11. Germline CDR1 and CDR2: SGHNT and YYREEE (reference sequence). The CDR3 protein is CASSLEATSGGFTNTQYF. As DNA, the CDR3 is TGTGCCAGCAGCTTGGAAGCGACTAGCGGGGGGTTTACGAATACGCAGTATTTT.

This clone has a handful of counts. V gene TRBV30 combines with J gene TRBJ1-1; weak D call: TRBD1 (5 bases). This CDR3 is 14 amino acids long. Germline V gene sequence: CDR1 GTSNPN, CDR2 SVGIG (reference sequence). V lost 7 bases to trimming and J lost 4 bases, with 19 bases between them. The CDR3 loop reads CASGRRDSFTEAFF. CDR3 coding DNA: TGTGCCTCCGGGCGCCGCGACAGCTTCACTGAAGCTTTCTTT.

The chain uses TRBV5-1 and TRBJ2-1, with unresolved D. V lost 7 bases to trimming and J lost 2 bases, with 13 bases between them. This CDR3 is 14 amino acids long. Germline values: CDR1 SGHRS, CDR2 YFSETQ. The CDR3, as DNA: TGCGCCAGCGGCGATGACACAACCTACAATGAGCAGTTCTTC. The encoded protein is CASGDDTTYNEQFF.

This clone has only one observation. V usage is TRBV12-5 and J usage is TRBJ2-1; TRBD1 might be the D (5 bases). Trimming took 3 bases from V and 3 from J, leaving 18 bases between them. CDR1 is LGHNT, CDR2 FRNRAP, per germline. This CDR3 contains 17 residues. The CDR3 spells CASGFMVTLQGYNEQFF. The CDR3 nucleotides read TGTGCTAGTGGTTTCATGGTGACGTTGCAGGGCTACAATGAGCAGTTCTTC.

This clone appeared a single time. This rearrangement joins TRBV15 to TRBJ2-6, with D possibly matching TRBD1 (6 bases). Germline-derived CDR1 and CDR2 are LNHNV and YYDKDF (reference sequence). CDR3 length: 17 residues. Trimming pared 5 bases from V and 1 base from J, leaving 15 bases between. CDR3 sequence (DNA): TGTGCCACCAGCGAACAGGGATGGGGTTCTGGGGCCAACGTCCTGACTTTC. It yields the protein CATSEQGWGSGANVLTF.

This clone was recorded once. The chain uses TRBV5-6 and TRBJ2-2; D gene unclear. CDR1 and CDR2 (germline): SGHDT, YYEEEE. CDR3 length: 14 residues. V lost 0 bases, J lost 7 bases, and 10 bases lay in between. The CDR3 spells CASSLDPPDGELFF. The CDR3 coding sequence is TGTGCCAGCAGCTTGGACCCCCCGGACGGGGAGCTGTTTTTT.

J is TRBJ2-7 and V is TRBV5-3; 10 nucleotides match TRBD1. TRBV5-3 is an open reading frame, and its role is uncertain. The CDR3 consists of 19 residues. V was pared by 4 bases and J by 4 bases, with 20 bases of the junction left unmatched. CDR3 sequence reads: CARSHSRDRGPWADYEQYF. The DNA of the CDR3 is TGTGCCAGAAGCCATTCCCGGGACAGGGGACCTTGGGCTGATTACGAGCAGTACTTC.

The V gene is TRBV7-9, the J gene TRBJ2-2; no firm D call. Germline V lookup: CDR1 SEHNR, CDR2 FQNEAQ (reference sequence). The length of the CDR3 is 10 residues. V shed 8 bases and J shed 5 bases, with 3 bases lying between them. The CDR3 DNA reads as TGTGCCAGCCGGACCGGGGAGCTGTTTTTT. Its translation is CASRTGELFF.